The sequence of this TCR beta chain was determined in a study of T cell repertoires in cytomegalovirus infection. Study-wide background: Public TCR beta signatures were indicative of both CMV infection and a matching HLA type.

Notes on this clonotype: Its antigen is currently unknown.

TCRdb itself ran the reads through MiXCR, one entry per CDR3 protein. The data show 310,000 or so distinct CDR3 sequences, around 25% seen once. The V and J ends lost 4 bases and 8 bases respectively, with 13 bases between them. The CDR3 consists of 13 residues. In germline, CDR1 is SGDLS, CDR2 YYNGEE. Broader study findings: Clonotype analysis showed dominance of the ex vivo response by HLA-C-restricted CMV-specific TCR beta clonotypes.

Sequencing was performed on cultured PBMCs, taken from culture after CMV antigen stimulation. The chain employs TRBV9 and TRBJ2-1; D gene unclear. The clonotype originates from a human donor in good health (CMV status not recorded). Some clones in this sample may be carry-over from other donors' samples. DNA for the CDR3: TGTGCCAGCAGCCCCGACCCCCGAGATGAGCAGTTCTTC. Protein: CASSPDPRDEQFF.